This T cell receptor beta chain was retrieved from a study of cytomegalovirus exposure and HLA in healthy donors. The CDR3 has 15 amino acids. Germline CDR1 is MNHEY and CDR2 is SVGAGI. The V gene end was trimmed by 5 bases and the J gene end by 8 bases; junction bases not matched to a gene: 8. This clone was counted only a few times. It was with 60 Vbeta and 13 Jbeta primers that the PCR ran. The data were produced by immunoSEQ multiplex PCR, yet TCRdb's version contains in-frame clones alone and is incomplete. This sample has roughly 81,000 clones, with around 74% found just once. The chain employs TRBV6-5 and TRBJ2-1; 11 nucleotides line up with TRBD2. This TCR was recovered from a boy younger than 18 in good health and CMV-seronegative. The sequencing sample was made of PBMCs. CDR3 loop: CASSPSSGGFDEQFF. The DNA for the CDR3 is TGTGCCAGCAGTCCCTCTAGCGGGGGGTTTGATGAGCAGTTCTTC.